One and the same sample provided the 11 T cell receptor beta chains below, sequenced in a study of early T cells in non-severe SARS-CoV-2 infection. TCRdb reprocessed the 5' RACE reads with MiXCR, giving one entry per CDR3 protein. The sample lists about 67,000 distinct CDR3 sequences; approximately 10% were seen once. The sequenced sample consisted of whole blood. These receptor sequences come from an adult who was a healthcare worker with PCR-confirmed SARS-CoV-2 infection or an uninfected control (not recorded which).

This clonotype was detected many times. J is TRBJ2-7 and V is TRBV7-4; D possibly corresponds to TRBD1 (5 bases). CDR3 length: 15 amino acids. The germline V gene has CDR1 SGHVT and CDR2 SQSDAQ. Trimming took 1 base from V and 5 from J, leaving 15 bases between them. For the CDR3, the DNA is TGTGCCAGCAGCTTAGAGGCAGGGCCATTTGACGAGCAGTACTTC. Protein: CASSLEAGPFDEQYF.

This clonotype was seen many times. The chain is built from TRBV7-6 and TRBJ2-7, with D perhaps matching TRBD2 (5 bases). The CDR3 sequence is 13 residues long. Germline loops: CDR1 SGHVS, CDR2 FNYEAQ. V lost 5 bases and J lost 3, with 11 bases in between. The CDR3 is CASSPAGGYEQYF. CDR3 bases: TGTGCCAGCAGCCCCGCGGGCGGCTACGAGCAGTACTTC.

The genes are TRBV7-9 and TRBJ1-1; TRBD1 matches at 7 bases. The ends lost 4 bases at V and 1 base at J; junction bases unmatched: 6. This CDR3 spans 15 amino acids. The germline CDR1 and CDR2 sequences are SEHNR and FQNEAQ (reference sequence). For the CDR3, the DNA is TGTGCCAGCAGCTCCAGGGGGTGGGGGAACACTGAAGCTTTCTTT. Translating it yields CASSSRGWGNTEAFF.

This clonotype was recorded many times. The chain combines TRBV29-1 with TRBJ2-5; the D is unclear. Germline V CDR1 and CDR2: SQVTM, ANQGSEA. The CDR3 contains 12 residues. Trimming removed 2 bases at V and 3 bases at J, with 7 bases between. The CDR3 nucleotides are TGCAGCGTTGAATCGAAGAAAGAGACCCAGTACTTC. Protein sequence: CSVESKKETQYF.

The genes are TRBV7-2 and TRBJ2-7; D gene unclear. V lost 6 bases to trimming and J lost 3 bases, with 12 bases between them. The CDR3 consists of 13 residues. Germline values: CDR1 SGHTA, CDR2 FQGNSA. The CDR3 protein is CASSLLVHYEQYF. CDR3 DNA: TGTGCCAGCAGTCTTTTGGTCCACTACGAGCAGTACTTC.

V usage is TRBV29-1 and J usage is TRBJ1-2, with D maybe TRBD1 (6 bases). The CDR3 covers 13 residues. Germline V gene sequence: CDR1 SQVTM, CDR2 ANQGSEA. V gave up 3 bases and J gave up 2 bases, with 10 bases separating them. In DNA, the CDR3 is TGCAGCGTTGACACAGGGCTGAACTATGGCTACACCTTC. Translating gives CSVDTGLNYGYTF.

This clonotype has only a few counts. The chain couples TRBV7-9 to TRBJ2-3; TRBD2 agrees at 7 bases. The J segment lost 8 bases and the V segment lost 8 bases, leaving 7 bases of the junction unmatched. CDR3 size: 12 residues. The V gene's germline CDR1 is SEHNR and CDR2 FQNEAQ (reference sequence). As DNA, the CDR3 is TGTGCCAGCGGTAGCGCGGGAGTTACGCAGTATTTT. It encodes CASGSAGVTQYF.

The chain has TRBV20-1 and TRBJ2-1; D tentatively reads TRBD1 or TRBD2 (5 bases each). The CDR3 sequence is 13 residues long. V was shortened by 6 bases and J by 0 bases, with 9 bases between the two germline ends. CDR1 is DFQATT, CDR2 SNEGSKA, per germline (reference sequence). CDR3 in amino acids: CSAPGTSYNEQFF. The CDR3 DNA sequence: TGCAGTGCGCCCGGGACCTCCTACAATGAGCAGTTCTTC.

In its sample, this clonotype was seen a few times. The J gene is TRBJ1-3, the V gene TRBV9; D unresolved. Trimming left V 0 bases short and J 1 base short, with 8 bases between. Germline CDR1 and CDR2: SGDLS and YYNGEE. This CDR3 has 15 residues. The CDR3 nucleotides are TGTGCCAGCAGCGTAGGAGTAGATTCTGGAAACACCATATATTTT. Protein: CASSVGVDSGNTIYF.

This chain joins TRBV20-1 and TRBJ1-4; unclear D gene. V lost 2 bases, J lost 4 bases, and 14 bases lay in between. This CDR3 spans 15 amino acids. Germline CDR1 DFQATT, CDR2 SNEGSKA (reference sequence). DNA of the CDR3: TGCAGTGCTAGATCGGACGGATCCTATAATGAAAAACTGTTTTTT. Amino acids: CSARSDGSYNEKLFF.

This clonotype appeared many times. V gene TRBV6-5 combines with J gene TRBJ2-1; D tentatively fits TRBD1 or TRBD2 (6 bases each). The CDR3 is 12 residues long. Trimming cost V 4 bases and J 10 bases, with 11 bases left between them. Germline assignment: CDR1 MNHEY and CDR2 SVGAGI. CDR3 coding DNA: TGTGCCAGCAGTTCCCCGGGGGCAGAGCAGTTCTTC. This translates into CASSSPGAEQFF.